The text below deals with one T cell receptor (beta chain). The target antigen is unknown. Template switching added a universal primer site, and cDNA bore unique molecular identifiers. TCRdb itself ran the 5' RACE reads through MiXCR, one entry per CDR3 protein. The sample records roughly 350,000 distinct CDR3 sequences, about 12% being singletons. Each donor was a healthy Caucasian. This entry comes from a study of identical twins. Points from the study as a whole: Conclusions leaned on cross-sectional statistical analysis and did not track the same donors over time.

CDR3 length: 13 amino acids. CDR1 SQVTM and CDR2 ANQGSEA come from the germline V gene. The V gene lost 6 bases and the J gene lost 0 bases, with 10 bases spanning the gap. The same sample was also used in a study of yellow fever vaccine responses in identical twins.

The TCR was taken from a woman aged 18-29 years in good health. The sequencing sample was made of CD8+ T cells sorted from blood. The chain has TRBV29-1 and TRBJ2-3, with a possible D match to TRBD2 (5 bases). For the CDR3, the DNA is TGCAGCGTAGCCTGGACTAGCACAGATACGCAGTATTTT. It codes for CSVAWTSTDTQYF.